This T cell receptor (beta chain) was sequenced during a study of T-cell reconstitution after alpha-beta-depleted transplantation in children. Overall study results and limits: Approximately two months post-transplant, alpha-beta T cells reportedly originated from several hundred expanded graft clones. T-cell counts and diversity at one year following transplant were attributed mainly to newly produced T cells.

This CDR3 comprises 16 residues. V trimming: 2 bases; J trimming: 4 bases; junction bases outside the gene matches: 7. In germline, CDR1 is MNHEY, CDR2 SVGEGT. Unique molecular identifiers tagged the TCRbeta library. One entry per CDR3 protein, called by TCRdb with MiXCR from the PCR reads. The repertoire holds 70,000 or so distinct CDR3 sequences, with 11% as singletons. Comments on this clonotype: Its antigen is undetermined.

Sequencing was performed on PBMCs, taken before TCRalphabeta/CD19-depleted stem cell transplant. The sequence derives from a boy younger than 18 with acute myeloid leukemia, due to receive a stem cell transplant. The rearrangement links TRBV6-2 or TRBV6-3 to TRBJ2-5; 10 bases are a match to TRBD2. The CDR3, as DNA: TGTGCCAGCAGTTACAGCCCAGCGGGAGGGCTAGAGACCCAGTACTTC. Translation gives CASSYSPAGGLETQYF.